The T cell receptor (beta chain) under discussion was sequenced for a study of blood T cell repertoires in COVID-19. Sequencing used immunoSEQ multiplex PCR; TCRdb keeps in-frame clones, though not all of them. There are around 45,000 clones in the sample; around 90% occur only once, and roughly 13% lies in the top ten. The V gene's germline CDR1 is SGHNT and CDR2 YYREEE (reference sequence). The V end was cut by 2 bases, the J end by 5 bases, with 12 bases between. The CDR3 is made up of 14 amino acids. This TCR was recovered from a man of 80 years or more with acute or convalescent COVID-19. The chain is built from TRBV5-4 and TRBJ2-3, with D possibly TRBD1 on 6 matching bases. Sequenced input: peripheral blood. CDR3 bases: TGTGCCAGCAGCTTAAGAGGGGGTGGAGATACGCAGTATTTT. This codes for CASSLRGGGDTQYF.